Listed below are T cell receptor beta chains from one sample, sequenced in a study of T cell responses to AZD1222 COVID-19 vaccine. Using immunoSEQ multiplex PCR, the repertoire was profiled, and TCRdb retains in-frame clones only, with some absent. The profile shows some 130,000 clones, approximately 90% of them singletons. Sequenced material: peripheral blood, taken 28 days after the second AZD1222 dose. Source of these receptors: an adult who received the AZD1222 COVID-19 vaccine. Both conserved end residues are part of each CDR3. Fields, in order: V gene, J gene, D gene, clone size, CDR3 protein, CDR3 DNA. D genes are given only for firm matches. Rows give clone size only sometimes, using once, few, many, or a class for an expanded clone.

V: TRBV4-1
J: TRBJ2-7
D: TRBD1
size: few
CDR3: CASSQHTGGFYEQYF
DNA: TGCGCCAGCAGCCAACACACAGGGGGCTTCTACGAGCAGTACTTC

V: TRBV4-2
J: TRBJ2-3
D: .
size: .
CDR3: CASRISGRGDTQYF
DNA: TGTGCCAGCAGAATCTCGGGGCGGGGAGATACGCAGTATTTT

V: TRBV19
J: TRBJ1-5
D: .
size: .
CDR3: CASSWGRRVNQPQHF
DNA: TGTGCCAGTAGTTGGGGGCGTAGGGTCAATCAGCCCCAGCATTTT

V: TRBV3-1/TRBV3-2
J: TRBJ2-7
D: .
size: few
CDR3: CASSRRTIEWEQYF
DNA: TGTGCCAGCAGCCGGCGGACCATTGAATGGGAGCAGTACTTC

V: TRBV14
J: TRBJ2-7
D: .
size: .
CDR3: CASSLDRTYEQYF
DNA: TGTGCCAGCAGCCTTGACCGGACCTACGAGCAGTACTTC

V: TRBV13
J: TRBJ2-7
D: .
size: once
CDR3: CASSTSRSSYEQYF
DNA: TGTGCCAGCAGCACCTCGAGGAGCTCCTACGAGCAGTACTTC

V: TRBV6-4
J: TRBJ2-3
D: .
size: .
CDR3: CASSDSWGPTDTQYF
DNA: TGTGCCAGCAGTGACTCGTGGGGCCCCACAGATACGCAGTATTTT

V: TRBV10-3
J: TRBJ1-3
D: .
size: .
CDR3: CAISESGLNTIYF
DNA: TGTGCCATCAGTGAGTCGGGGTTAAACACCATATATTTT

V: TRBV7-9
J: TRBJ2-7
D: TRBD2
size: .
CDR3: CASSHTSGSSYEQYF
DNA: TGTGCCAGCAGCCATACTAGCGGGAGTTCCTACGAGCAGTACTTC

V: TRBV7-3
J: TRBJ2-1
D: TRBD2
size: .
CDR3: CASSRLAGVVNEQFF
DNA: TGTGCCAGCAGCCGCCTAGCGGGAGTTGTCAATGAGCAGTTCTTC

V: TRBV30
J: TRBJ1-2
D: .
size: .
CDR3: CAWTIRTAGLEGYTF
DNA: TGTGCCTGGACCATTCGGACGGCGGGTTTAGAGGGCTACACCTTC

V: TRBV7-3
J: TRBJ2-1
D: .
size: once
CDR3: CASSSLASANEQFF
DNA: TGTGCCAGCAGCTCCCTAGCATCCGCCAATGAGCAGTTCTTC

V: TRBV7-9
J: TRBJ1-5
D: .
size: .
CDR3: CASSLYGADQPQHF
DNA: TGTGCCAGCAGCTTATACGGAGCCGATCAGCCCCAGCATTTT

V: TRBV27
J: TRBJ2-7
D: .
size: .
CDR3: CASSFSGERAYEQYF
DNA: TGTGCCAGCAGTTTTTCGGGGGAGCGGGCCTACGAGCAGTACTTC

V: TRBV20-1
J: TRBJ1-5
D: .
size: .
CDR3: CSASRRINQPQHF
DNA: TGCAGTGCTAGTCGGCGGATCAATCAGCCCCAGCATTTT

V: TRBV5-4
J: TRBJ2-5
D: .
size: .
CDR3: CASGQRTKLGQETQYF
DNA: TGTGCCAGCGGACAACGGACTAAGCTGGGGCAAGAGACCCAGTACTTC

V: TRBV7-2
J: TRBJ2-1
D: TRBD2
size: .
CDR3: CASSPQARGSYNEQFF
DNA: TGTGCCAGCAGCCCTCAGGCGCGGGGGTCCTACAATGAGCAGTTCTTC

V: TRBV10-2
J: TRBJ1-1
D: TRBD1
size: .
CDR3: CASISDRVTEAFF
DNA: TGCGCCAGCATATCTGACAGGGTCACTGAAGCTTTCTTT

V: TRBV28
J: TRBJ2-7
D: TRBD1
size: .
CDR3: CASSFGQDYEQYF
DNA: TGTGCCAGCAGTTTCGGACAGGACTACGAGCAGTACTTC

V: TRBV9
J: TRBJ1-1
D: .
size: few
CDR3: CASSAEGLTEAFF
DNA: TGTGCCAGCAGCGCAGAGGGTCTCACTGAAGCTTTCTTT

V: TRBV4-2
J: TRBJ2-7
D: TRBD1
size: .
CDR3: CASSQTHEGAYEQYF
DNA: TGTGCCAGCAGCCAAACGCATGAGGGGGCGTACGAGCAGTACTTC

V: TRBV5-1
J: TRBJ2-2
D: .
size: .
CDR3: CASSLVGLRTGNTGELFF
DNA: TGCGCCAGCAGCTTGGTGGGTTTAAGGACGGGGAACACCGGGGAGCTGTTTTTT

V: TRBV12-3/TRBV12-4
J: TRBJ1-1
D: .
size: .
CDR3: CASSPNWVTEAFF
DNA: TGTGCCAGCAGCCCCAACTGGGTCACTGAAGCTTTCTTT

V: TRBV24-1
J: TRBJ1-1
D: TRBD1
size: .
CDR3: CATRDRGRKTEAFF
DNA: TGTGCCACCAGGGACAGGGGGCGGAAGACTGAAGCTTTCTTT

V: TRBV10-1
J: TRBJ2-3
D: .
size: .
CDR3: CASGQRGGMDTQYF
DNA: TGCGCCAGCGGACAGCGGGGTGGCATGGATACGCAGTATTTT

V: TRBV6-2/TRBV6-3
J: TRBJ1-1
D: .
size: once
CDR3: CASSQGGMHTEAFF
DNA: TGTGCCAGCAGTCAAGGTGGCATGCACACTGAAGCTTTCTTT

V: TRBV9
J: TRBJ2-3
D: TRBD2
size: few
CDR3: CASSSRGSGNTDTQYF
DNA: TGTGCCAGCAGCTCCCGCGGTAGCGGGAACACAGATACGCAGTATTTT

V: TRBV18
J: TRBJ2-7
D: .
size: .
CDR3: CASSPNNLIRGKNEQYF
DNA: TGTGCCAGCTCACCTAATAATCTGATTCGGGGGAAAAACGAGCAGTACTTC

V: TRBV30
J: TRBJ1-4
D: .
size: few
CDR3: CAWSVRGGRNEKLFF
DNA: TGTGCCTGGAGTGTACGGGGAGGGAGAAATGAAAAACTGTTTTTT

V: TRBV19
J: TRBJ2-1
D: TRBD2
size: .
CDR3: CASRGLAGLPEQFF
DNA: TGTGCCAGTAGGGGACTAGCGGGTCTCCCTGAGCAGTTCTTC

V: TRBV29-1
J: TRBJ1-1
D: .
size: .
CDR3: CSVEAGGGTEAFF
DNA: TGCAGCGTTGAGGCGGGCGGGGGCACTGAAGCTTTCTTT

V: TRBV10-3
J: TRBJ2-7
D: TRBD1
size: .
CDR3: CAISEEGGTGPYEQYF
DNA: TGTGCCATCAGTGAGGAGGGGGGGACAGGGCCATACGAGCAGTACTTC

V: TRBV19
J: TRBJ1-1
D: .
size: .
CDR3: CASNPQGDGTEAFF
DNA: TGTGCCAGTAACCCCCAGGGTGATGGGACTGAAGCTTTCTTT